The clone carrying this TCR beta chain has a handful of counts. Its specificity is unknown. In total, each donor contributed a single heparinised blood draw that averaged around 110 mL. Via the markers CD45RO/CCR7/CD25/CD127/CD95/CD27, stem cell-like memory, regulatory, central memory and naive CD4+ cells were sorted. The data stem from a study of beta chain features in type 1 diabetes. V lost 1 base and J 13 bases, leaving 14 bases between the germline ends. CDR1 is SGHDT, CDR2 YYEEEE, per germline. The length of the CDR3 is 12 residues. Every isolated RNA sample was fully reverse transcribed, so sequencing captured expressed TCRB transcripts. Here immunoSEQ multiplex PCR was the method, and the copy in TCRdb shows in-frame clones only, minus some. The top ten clones hold about 0.63% of a sample with roughly 350,000 clones, 9.6% of them seen once. Overall study results and limits: Type 1 diabetes patients showed a moderate but significant shortening of TCRB CDR3s in all four CD4+ subsets. A potential PCR bias toward shorter templates would be equal in patient and control samples. Within patients, naive, central memory and Treg TCRB repertoires seemed more similar than within healthy donors.

This chain uses TRBV5-6 with TRBJ1-2; no clear D. The clonotype was recovered from a man aged 25-45 years with type 1 diabetes. The sequencing sample was made of central memory CD4+ T cells from blood. The CDR3 sequence is CASSLWTEARTF. The CDR3 DNA sequence: TGTGCCAGCAGCTTGTGGACGGAGGCTCGCACCTTC.